This T cell receptor beta chain is from a study of T-cell reconstitution after alpha-beta-depleted transplantation in children. Preparation of the TCRbeta library involved a method that used unique molecular identifiers. TCRdb itself ran the PCR reads through MiXCR, one entry per CDR3 protein. The sample includes around 680,000 distinct CDR3 sequences, around 16% seen only once; the top ten take approximately 1.1%. This clonotype turned up a few times. The length of the CDR3 is 15 residues. Germline V gene sequence: CDR1 SGDLS, CDR2 YYNGEE. Trimming took off 0 bases at V and 5 bases at J, with 15 bases between the two ends.

Source: PBMCs from the stem cell graft donor, taken from the stem cell graft. The rearrangement joins TRBV9 to TRBJ2-7; D is perhaps TRBD1 or TRBD2 (6 bases each). The TCR comes from a human donor who donated a stem cell graft to a child with acute myeloid leukemia. The CDR3 coding sequence is TGTGCCAGCAGCGTAGGTTTCGGGGGCGCTAACGAGCAGTACTTC. Translated, it gives CASSVGFGGANEQYF.